These 9 T cell receptor beta chains share one sample of origin, sequenced in a study of beta chain features in type 1 diabetes. Expressed TCRB transcripts were sequenced because the entire RNA isolate underwent reverse transcription. The method was immunoSEQ multiplex PCR; TCRdb's version includes in-frame clones alone and lacks a portion of them. The sample consists of roughly 300,000 clones, 14% of them appearing once. The sample taken for sequencing was central memory CD4+ T cells from blood. These receptors came from a man under 40 in good health.

V gene TRBV18 combines with J gene TRBJ1-5; D may be TRBD1 (5 bases). CDR3 length: 14 residues. Trimming removed 4 bases from V and 4 bases from J, with 11 bases in between. Germline V gene sequence: CDR1 KGHSH, CDR2 LQKENI. The CDR3 region is CASSHKQVNQPQHF. The CDR3 nucleotides read TGTGCCAGCTCACACAAACAGGTGAATCAGCCCCAGCATTTT.

This clone was picked up many times. V usage is TRBV10-3 and J usage is TRBJ1-1, with 9 bases identical to TRBD1. This CDR3 is 15 amino acids long. The trim removed 6 bases at V and 1 base at J, leaving 6 bases unmatched. Germline V gene sequence: CDR1 ENHRY, CDR2 SYGVKD. The CDR3 nucleotides are TGTGCCATCAGGGCTACAGGGGGCAAGAACACTGAAGCTTTCTTT. Its translation is CAIRATGGKNTEAFF.

The chain joins TRBV7-2 to TRBJ2-7; 8 bases are a match to TRBD1. V dropped 0 bases and J dropped 0; count of bases not matched to a gene: 4. This CDR3 is built from 16 residues. CDR1 and CDR2 from the germline V gene are SGHTA and FQGNSA. CDR3 bases: TGTGCCAGCAGCTTAGCGTCAACAGGGGGCTCCTACGAGCAGTACTTC. Its protein is CASSLASTGGSYEQYF.

This clone was detected only a few times. The V and J genes are TRBV6-5 and TRBJ1-1; D is unresolved. The CDR3 sequence is 14 residues long. Germline CDR1 is MNHEY and CDR2 is SVGAGI. V lost 5 bases and J 4 bases, leaving 14 bases between the germline ends. The CDR3 nucleotides are TGTGCCAGCAGTACCCCGGGAGGGCTCACTGAAGCTTTCTTT. Protein sequence: CASSTPGGLTEAFF.

This clone has ten or more counts. The rearrangement links TRBV5-1 to TRBJ2-2; D is uncertain. V gave up 6 bases and J gave up 6 bases, with 15 bases separating them. Germline CDR1 SGHRS, CDR2 YFSETQ. The length of the CDR3 is 14 residues. CDR3 sequence reads: CASKSVSKAGELFF. CDR3 DNA sequence: TGCGCCAGCAAATCCGTCTCAAAGGCCGGGGAGCTGTTTTTT.

The chain uses TRBV7-2 and TRBJ2-4, with D possibly matching TRBD2 (5 bases). V gave up 5 bases and J gave up 9 bases, with 17 bases separating them. The germline V gene encodes CDR1 SGHTA and CDR2 FQGNSA. The CDR3 is 14 residues long. In DNA form, the CDR3 reads TGTGCCAGCAGCCTAGTTAGCGTCCCCCCCATTCAGTACTTC. It specifies CASSLVSVPPIQYF.

This clone has more than one count but fewer than ten. This chain uses TRBV10-3 with TRBJ1-4, with 7 bases matching TRBD1. In germline, CDR1 is ENHRY, CDR2 SYGVKD. The CDR3 consists of 14 residues. J was trimmed by 3 bases and V by 3 bases; bases with no gene match: 1. Written as DNA, the CDR3 is TGTGCCATCAGTGACCAGGGGGCTAATGAAAAACTGTTTTTT. This gives the protein CAISDQGANEKLFF.

The sample holds many counts of this clone. This chain links TRBV7-9 with TRBJ1-1; D not certain. This CDR3 is 13 amino acids long. V shed 6 bases and J shed 1 base, with 9 bases lying between them. The V gene's germline CDR1 is SEHNR and CDR2 FQNEAQ (reference sequence). The CDR3 spells CASSTDWNTEAFF. DNA of the CDR3: TGTGCCAGCAGTACAGACTGGAACACTGAAGCTTTCTTT.

This clone has only a few counts. The rearrangement uses TRBV7-8 and TRBJ1-1; D is undetermined. V shed 7 bases and J shed 4 bases, with 16 bases lying between them. The CDR3 sequence is 14 residues long. The germline gives CDR1 SGHVS, CDR2 FQNEAQ. As DNA, the CDR3 is TGTGCCAGCAATACAAGGCACCTGGGCACTGAAGCTTTCTTT. Its protein product is CASNTRHLGTEAFF.